This entry is about one T cell receptor beta chain. Its antigen remains unidentified. The data derive from a study of CD8+CD57+ T cells in acquired aplastic anemia. About the study: The sorted CD4+ and CD8+ cells yielded an average around 3.4 ug of DNA. Study results and limitations: Patients had approximately 30 CD8+ CDR3 sequences in common with controls (the shared set).

The CDR3 totals 19 residues. The trim removed 1 base at V and 7 bases at J, leaving 17 bases unmatched. Germline assignment: CDR1 SEHNR and CDR2 FQNEAQ (reference sequence). Genomic DNA templated the TCR beta VDJ and CDR3 profiling. TCRdb re-derived calls from the reads in MiXCR, one entry per CDR3 protein. This table has 350,000 to 450,000 distinct CDR3 sequences, under 80% appearing once. The receptor was isolated from a human donor in good health, serving as a control. This chain joins TRBV7-9 and TRBJ2-1; TRBD2 matches at 9 bases. Sequenced sample: sorted CD4+, CD8+, or CD8+CD57+ T cells (not recorded which) from PBMCs. Written as DNA, the CDR3 is TGTGCCAGCAGCTTAGGCAGCGCGGGAGGGGGGGGCTTAGGGAATGAGCAGTTCTTC. This sequence encodes CASSLGSAGGGGLGNEQFF.